This TCR beta chain was profiled in a study of blood T cell repertoires in COVID-19. For the study at large: The United States, Italy and Spain provided the acute and convalescent COVID-19 samples. T cells, B-cell-depleted T cells, or PBMCs supplied cDNA or gDNA.

CDR3 length: 16 amino acids. Germline CDR1 and CDR2: MGHRA and YSYEKL. The V gene end was trimmed by 5 bases and the J gene end by 3 bases; junction bases not matched to a gene: 10. Original analysis: Amplification with reference gene primers provided the estimates of nucleated cell counts. Method: immunoSEQ multiplex PCR; TCRdb's copy keeps in-frame clones and lacks some. The DNA was the basis for D and trimming; V, J and clone size are from that table. This sample carries about 190,000 clones, roughly four fifths of them seen once, and the ten largest clones take approximately 5.1%. Sequenced material: peripheral blood. The chain has TRBV4-1 and TRBJ2-1; 7 bases map to TRBD2. This clonotype was sampled from a woman aged 65 to 85 with active or convalescent COVID-19. CDR3 coding DNA: TGCGCCAGCAGCGCTCTAGCGGCAATCGACTACAATGAGCAGTTCTTC. Its translation is CASSALAAIDYNEQFF.